Listed here is a single T cell receptor beta chain. What it recognizes is unknown. These data belong to a study of T cell responses to AZD1222 COVID-19 vaccine. The study, taken as a whole, reports: A reported finding is that nearly half of spike-specific TCRs target unmutated variant regions. Donors were mostly white British, more females; clonal diversity possibly underestimated. No day 14 peak samples; only post-peak repertoires were characterized.

Sequenced by immunoSEQ multiplex PCR; TCRdb stores in-frame clones only, minus some. The table records some 160,000 clones, roughly 91% of them present only once. The length of the CDR3 is 16 residues. V dropped 5 bases and J dropped 2; count of bases not matched to a gene: 9. The germline V gene has CDR1 MRHNA and CDR2 SNTAGT. Material: peripheral blood, obtained 28 days after the second AZD1222 dose. The source is an adult who received the AZD1222 COVID-19 vaccine. The rearrangement joins TRBV6-4 to TRBJ1-1, with 9 nucleotides matching TRBD1. The CDR3 spells CASSRLPGQGNTEAFF. In DNA form, the CDR3 reads TGTGCCAGCAGTCGTCTCCCGGGACAGGGTAACACTGAAGCTTTCTTT.